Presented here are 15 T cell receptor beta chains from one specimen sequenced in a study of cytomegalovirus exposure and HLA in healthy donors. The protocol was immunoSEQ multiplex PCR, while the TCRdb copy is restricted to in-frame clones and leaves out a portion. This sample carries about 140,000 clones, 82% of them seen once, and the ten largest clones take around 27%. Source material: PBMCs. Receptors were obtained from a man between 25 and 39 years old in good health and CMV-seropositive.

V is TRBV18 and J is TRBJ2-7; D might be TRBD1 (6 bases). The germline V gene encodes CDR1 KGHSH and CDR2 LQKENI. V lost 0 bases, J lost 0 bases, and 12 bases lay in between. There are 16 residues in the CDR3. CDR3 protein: CASSPPDRRSSYEQYF. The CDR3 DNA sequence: TGTGCCAGCTCACCACCCGACAGGAGAAGCTCCTACGAGCAGTACTTC.

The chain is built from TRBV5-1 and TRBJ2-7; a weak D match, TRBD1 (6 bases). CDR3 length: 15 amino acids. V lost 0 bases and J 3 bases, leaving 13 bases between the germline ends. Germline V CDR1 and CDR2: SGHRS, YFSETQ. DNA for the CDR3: TGCGCCAGCAGCTTGGTGTCAGGGGTCAGCTACGAGCAGTACTTC. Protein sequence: CASSLVSGVSYEQYF.

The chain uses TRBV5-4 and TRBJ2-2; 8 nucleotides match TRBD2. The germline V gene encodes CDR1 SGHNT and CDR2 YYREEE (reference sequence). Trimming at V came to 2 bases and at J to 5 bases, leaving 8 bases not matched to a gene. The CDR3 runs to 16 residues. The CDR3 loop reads CASSFSGATITGELFF. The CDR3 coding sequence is TGTGCCAGCAGCTTTAGCGGGGCAACTATTACCGGGGAGCTGTTTTTT.

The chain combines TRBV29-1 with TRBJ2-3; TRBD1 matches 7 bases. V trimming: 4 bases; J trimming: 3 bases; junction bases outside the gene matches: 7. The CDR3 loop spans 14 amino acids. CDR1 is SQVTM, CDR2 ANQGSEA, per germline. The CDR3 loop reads CSVAATGLTDTQYF. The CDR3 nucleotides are TGCAGCGTTGCAGCGACAGGGCTAACAGATACGCAGTATTTT.

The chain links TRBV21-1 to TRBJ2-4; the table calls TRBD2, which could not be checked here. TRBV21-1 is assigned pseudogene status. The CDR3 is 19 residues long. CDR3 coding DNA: TGTGCCAGCAGCAAAGGTCACCGCCTGACGGAGGCCTCCAGGAACATTCAGTACTTC. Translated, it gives CASSKGHRLTEASRNIQYF.

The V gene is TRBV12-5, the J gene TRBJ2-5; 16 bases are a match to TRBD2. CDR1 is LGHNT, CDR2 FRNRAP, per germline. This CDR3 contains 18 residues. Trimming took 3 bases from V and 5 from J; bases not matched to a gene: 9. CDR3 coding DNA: TGTGCTAGTGGTTTCCCGGGACTAGCGGGAGGGCCGTCGGAGACCCAGTACTTC. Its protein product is CASGFPGLAGGPSETQYF.

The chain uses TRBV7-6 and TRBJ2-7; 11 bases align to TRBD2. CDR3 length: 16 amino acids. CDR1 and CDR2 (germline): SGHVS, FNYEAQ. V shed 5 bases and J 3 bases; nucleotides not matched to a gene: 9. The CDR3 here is CASSPLATSGSYEQYF. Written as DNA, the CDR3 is TGTGCCAGCAGCCCCCTCGCCACTAGCGGGAGCTACGAGCAGTACTTC.

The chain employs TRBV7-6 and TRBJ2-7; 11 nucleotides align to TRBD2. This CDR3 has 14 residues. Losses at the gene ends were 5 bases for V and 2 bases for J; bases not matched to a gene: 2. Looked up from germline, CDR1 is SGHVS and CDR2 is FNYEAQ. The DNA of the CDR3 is TGTGCCAGCAGCCGACTAGCGGGGCCCTACGAGCAGTACTTC. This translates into CASSRLAGPYEQYF.

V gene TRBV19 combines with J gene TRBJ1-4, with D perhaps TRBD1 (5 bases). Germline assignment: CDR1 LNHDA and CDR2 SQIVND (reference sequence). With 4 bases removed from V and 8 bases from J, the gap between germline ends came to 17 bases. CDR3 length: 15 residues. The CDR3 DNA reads TGTGCCAGTAGTAGTGGGGCTGGGGGAGGAGAAAAACTGTTTTTT. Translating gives CASSSGAGGGEKLFF. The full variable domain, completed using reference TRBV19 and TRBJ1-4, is DGGITQSPKYLFRKEGQNVTLSCEQNLNHDAMYWYRQDPGQGLRLIYYSQIVNDFQKGDIAEGYSVSREKKESFPLTVTSAQKNPTAFYLCASSSGAGGGEKLFFGSGTQLSVL.

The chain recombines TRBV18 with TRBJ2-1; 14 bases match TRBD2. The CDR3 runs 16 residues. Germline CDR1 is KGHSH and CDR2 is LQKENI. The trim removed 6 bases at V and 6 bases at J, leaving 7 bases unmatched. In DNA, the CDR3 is TGTGCCAGCTCTCCGGGACTAGCGGGAGTGAGCAATGAGCAGTTCTTC. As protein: CASSPGLAGVSNEQFF.

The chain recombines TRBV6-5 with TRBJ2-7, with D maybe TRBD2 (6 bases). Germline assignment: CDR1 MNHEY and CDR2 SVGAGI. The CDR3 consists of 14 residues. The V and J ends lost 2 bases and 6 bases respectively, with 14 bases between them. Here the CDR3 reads CASSYTYGGSEQYF. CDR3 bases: TGTGCCAGCAGTTACACTTACGGGGGTAGCGAGCAGTACTTC.

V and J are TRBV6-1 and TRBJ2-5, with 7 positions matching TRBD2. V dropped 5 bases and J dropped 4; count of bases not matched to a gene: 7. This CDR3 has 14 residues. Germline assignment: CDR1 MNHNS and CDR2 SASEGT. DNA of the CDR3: TGTGCCAGCAGTTCCGGGACTACCTTAGAGACCCAGTACTTC. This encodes CASSSGTTLETQYF.

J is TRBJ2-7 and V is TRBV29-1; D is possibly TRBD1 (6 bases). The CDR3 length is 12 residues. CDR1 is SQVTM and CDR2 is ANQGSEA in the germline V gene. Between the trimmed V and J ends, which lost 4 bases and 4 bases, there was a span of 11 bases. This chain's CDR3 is CSVAAGAYEQYF. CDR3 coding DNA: TGCAGCGTTGCGGCAGGGGCGTACGAGCAGTACTTC.

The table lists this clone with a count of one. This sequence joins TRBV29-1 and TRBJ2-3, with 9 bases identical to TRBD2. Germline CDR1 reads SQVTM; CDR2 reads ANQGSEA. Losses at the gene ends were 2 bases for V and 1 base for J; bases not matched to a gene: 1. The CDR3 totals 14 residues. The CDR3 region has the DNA TGCAGCGTTGAAAGGACTAGCGGCACAGATACGCAGTATTTT. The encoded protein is CSVERTSGTDTQYF.

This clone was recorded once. This chain's CDR3 is CASSDRGPNEKLFF. The DNA of the CDR3 is TGTGCCAGCAGTGACAGGGGCCCAAATGAAAAACTGTTTTTT. This chain uses TRBV6-5 with TRBJ1-4; 8 bases match TRBD1. The CDR3 contains 14 residues. Trimming removed 5 bases from V and 5 bases from J; junction bases left unmatched: 4. The V gene's germline CDR1 is MNHEY and CDR2 SVGAGI.